This passage covers 7 T cell receptor beta chains from one sample sequenced in a study of blood T cell repertoires in COVID-19. The method was immunoSEQ multiplex PCR; TCRdb's version includes in-frame clones alone and lacks a portion of them. The profile covers more than 200,000 clones, with around 87% appearing a single time and roughly 7.2% taken by the ten largest. Input material: PBMCs or T cells enriched from blood (not recorded which). All receptors come from a man aged 30 to 45 in a cohort exposed to, infected with or recovered from COVID-19 (not recorded which).

The rearrangement uses TRBV7-9 and TRBJ2-7; D perhaps matches TRBD1 (5 bases). Germline-derived CDR1 and CDR2 are SEHNR and FQNEAQ (reference sequence). The CDR3 consists of 19 residues. V was shortened by 5 bases and J by 1 base, with 27 bases between the two germline ends. CDR3 sequence (DNA): TGTGCCAGCAGCCCACTTTTGGACAATTCAGGGCAAAGTTCCTACGAGCAGTACTTC. The encoded protein is CASSPLLDNSGQSSYEQYF.

The chain combines TRBV7-8 with TRBJ1-1, with TRBD1 matching over 7 bases. J was trimmed by 3 bases and V by 6 bases; bases with no gene match: 10. Per germline, CDR1 SGHVS and CDR2 FQNEAQ. The CDR3 is 15 residues long. CDR3 amino acids: CASRLQGFADTEAFF. The CDR3 coding sequence is TGTGCCAGCAGATTACAGGGGTTTGCGGACACTGAAGCTTTCTTT.

The V and J genes are TRBV5-1 and TRBJ1-2; the match to TRBD1 covers 7 bases. This CDR3 region has 15 residues. The ends lost 4 bases at V and 1 base at J; junction bases unmatched: 7. The germline CDR1 and CDR2 sequences are SGHRS and YFSETQ. The CDR3 bases are TGCGCCAGCAGCATTTCCAGGGGGGTTAACTATGGCTACACCTTC. Protein product: CASSISRGVNYGYTF. Based on the CDR3 plus reference TRBV5-1 and TRBJ1-2, the full variable domain is KAGVTQTPRYLIKTRGQQVTLSCSPISGHRSVSWYQQTPGQGLQFLFEYFSETQRNKGNFPGRFSGRQFSNSRSEMNVSTLELGDSALYLCASSISRGVNYGYTFGSGTRLTVV.

This chain joins TRBV6-5 and TRBJ1-1; the D gene is possibly TRBD1 (5 bases). V shed 2 bases and J shed 1 base, with 8 bases lying between them. The CDR3 sequence is 14 residues long. The V gene's germline CDR1 is MNHEY and CDR2 SVGAGI. The CDR3 loop reads CASSYTGRNTEAFF. The CDR3, as DNA: TGTGCCAGCAGTTACACAGGTAGGAACACTGAAGCTTTCTTT.

The chain links TRBV13 to TRBJ1-2; a possible D gene is TRBD1 (5 bases). The V and J ends lost 5 bases and 6 bases respectively, with 19 bases between them. The germline CDR1 and CDR2 sequences are PRHDT and FYEKMQ (reference sequence). The CDR3 sequence is 15 residues long. CDR3 sequence: CASSPGGGTFDGYTF. The CDR3 DNA reads TGTGCCAGCAGCCCCGGGGGGGGGACGTTCGATGGCTACACCTTC. Supplemented by reference TRBV13 and TRBJ1-2, the full variable domain reads AAGVIQSPRHLIKEKRETATLKCYPIPRHDTVYWYQQGPGQDPQFLISFYEKMQSDKGSIPDRFSAQQFSDYHSELNMSSLELGDSALYFCASSPGGGTFDGYTFGSGTRLTVV.

The chain employs TRBV5-4 and TRBJ1-1, with D maybe TRBD1 (6 bases). The CDR3 has 16 amino acids. The V and J ends lost 7 bases and 0 bases respectively, with 19 bases between them. Germline CDR1 reads SGHNT; CDR2 reads YYREEE (reference sequence). The chain's CDR3 is CASSPRGGRMNTEAFF. The CDR3 DNA follows: TGTGCCAGCTCTCCCCGAGGGGGACGGATGAACACTGAAGCTTTCTTT.

This clone was detected a few times. This rearrangement joins TRBV24-1 to TRBJ2-3; 11 positions match TRBD2. V gave up 3 bases and J gave up 5 bases; unmatched junction bases: 6. Germline values: CDR1 KGHDR, CDR2 SFDVKD. This CDR3 region has 16 residues. CDR3 protein: CATSDILAGVGDTQYF. The DNA of the CDR3 is TGTGCCACCAGTGATATACTAGCGGGAGTGGGAGATACGCAGTATTTT.